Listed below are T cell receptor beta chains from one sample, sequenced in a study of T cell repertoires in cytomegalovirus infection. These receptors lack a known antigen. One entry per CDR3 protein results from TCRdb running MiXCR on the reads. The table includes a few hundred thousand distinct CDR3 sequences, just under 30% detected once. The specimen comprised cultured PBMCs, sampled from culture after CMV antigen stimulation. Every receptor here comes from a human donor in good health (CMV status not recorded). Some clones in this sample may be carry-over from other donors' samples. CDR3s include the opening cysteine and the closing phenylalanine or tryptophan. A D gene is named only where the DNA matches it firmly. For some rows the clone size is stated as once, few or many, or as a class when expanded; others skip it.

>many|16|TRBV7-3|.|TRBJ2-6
TGTGCCAGCAGCCTCGTTGGGGCTTCTGGGGCCAACGTCCTGACTTTC
CASSLVGASGANVLTF
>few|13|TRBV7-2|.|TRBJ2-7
TGTGCCAGCAGTTACAGAGATCTCTACGAGCAGTACTTC
CASSYRDLYEQYF
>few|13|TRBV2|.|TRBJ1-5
TGTGCCAGCCTCCGGGGTGGTAATCAGCCCCAGCATTTT
CASLRGGNQPQHF
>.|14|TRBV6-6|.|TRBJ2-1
TGTGCCAGCAGTTACTCGACGGCAAGCAATGAGCAGTTCTTC
CASSYSTASNEQFF
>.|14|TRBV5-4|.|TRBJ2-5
TGTGCCAGCAGCGGGGGACTTGGTGGAGAGACCCAGTACTTC
CASSGGLGGETQYF
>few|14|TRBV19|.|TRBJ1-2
TGTGCCAGTAGTCGGCCCAACCGTCAGTATGGCTACACCTTC
CASSRPNRQYGYTF
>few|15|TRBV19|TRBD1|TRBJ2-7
TGTGCCACCTCCATCGGGGGACAGGTCACCTACGAGCAGTACTTC
CATSIGGQVTYEQYF
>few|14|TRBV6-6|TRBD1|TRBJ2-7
TGTGCCAGCATTAGAGACAGGGTGGCGGTCGAGCAGTACTTC
CASIRDRVAVEQYF
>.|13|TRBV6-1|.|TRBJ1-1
TGTGCCAGCAGTGAATGGCAGAACACTGAAGCTTTCTTT
CASSEWQNTEAFF
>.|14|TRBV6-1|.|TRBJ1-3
TGTGCCAGCAGTGAAGTGATGACTGGAAACACCATATATTTT
CASSEVMTGNTIYF